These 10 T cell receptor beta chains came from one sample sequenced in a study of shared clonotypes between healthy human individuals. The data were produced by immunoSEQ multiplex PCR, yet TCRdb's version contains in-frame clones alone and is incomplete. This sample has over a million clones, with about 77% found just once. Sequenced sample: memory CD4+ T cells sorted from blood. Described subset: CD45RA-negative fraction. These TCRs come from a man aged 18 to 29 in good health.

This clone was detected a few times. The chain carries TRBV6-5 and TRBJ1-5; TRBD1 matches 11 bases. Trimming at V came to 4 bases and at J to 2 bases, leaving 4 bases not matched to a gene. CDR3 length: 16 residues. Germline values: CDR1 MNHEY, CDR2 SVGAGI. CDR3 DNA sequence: TGTGCCAGCAGTTTGGGACAGGGGGGCGGCAATCAGCCCCAGCATTTT. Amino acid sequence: CASSLGQGGGNQPQHF.

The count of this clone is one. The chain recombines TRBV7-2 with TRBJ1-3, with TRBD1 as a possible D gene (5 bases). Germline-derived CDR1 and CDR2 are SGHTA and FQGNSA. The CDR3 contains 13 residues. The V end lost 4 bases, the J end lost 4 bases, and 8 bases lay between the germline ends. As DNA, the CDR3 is TGTGCCAGCAGCTCCCGGGACGGAAACACCATATATTTT. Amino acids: CASSSRDGNTIYF.

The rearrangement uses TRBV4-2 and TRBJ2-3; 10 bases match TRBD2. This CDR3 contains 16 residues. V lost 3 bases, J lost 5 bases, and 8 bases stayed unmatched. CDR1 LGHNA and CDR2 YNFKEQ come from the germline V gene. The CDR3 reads CASSQASGGAIDTQYF. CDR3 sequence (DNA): TGTGCCAGCAGCCAGGCCAGCGGGGGGGCCATAGATACGCAGTATTTT.

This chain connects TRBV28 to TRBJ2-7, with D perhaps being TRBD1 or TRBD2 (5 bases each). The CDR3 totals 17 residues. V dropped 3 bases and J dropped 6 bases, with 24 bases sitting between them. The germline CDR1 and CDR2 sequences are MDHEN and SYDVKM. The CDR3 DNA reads TGTGCCAGCAGTTTCTCCTACCGGGACCCCATTGGTCCCGAGCAGTACTTC. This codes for CASSFSYRDPIGPEQYF.

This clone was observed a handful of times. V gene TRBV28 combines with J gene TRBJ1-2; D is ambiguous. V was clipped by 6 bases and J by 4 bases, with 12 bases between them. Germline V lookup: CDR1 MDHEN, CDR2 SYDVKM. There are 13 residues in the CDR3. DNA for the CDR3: TGTGCCAGCAGCCCCGGAAGGATCTATGGCTACACCTTC. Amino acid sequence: CASSPGRIYGYTF.

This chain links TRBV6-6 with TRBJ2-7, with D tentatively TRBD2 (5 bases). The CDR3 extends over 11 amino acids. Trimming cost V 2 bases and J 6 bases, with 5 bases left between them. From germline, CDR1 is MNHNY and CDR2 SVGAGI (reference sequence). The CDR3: CASSYGGEQYF. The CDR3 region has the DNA TGTGCCAGCAGTTACGGAGGCGAGCAGTACTTC.

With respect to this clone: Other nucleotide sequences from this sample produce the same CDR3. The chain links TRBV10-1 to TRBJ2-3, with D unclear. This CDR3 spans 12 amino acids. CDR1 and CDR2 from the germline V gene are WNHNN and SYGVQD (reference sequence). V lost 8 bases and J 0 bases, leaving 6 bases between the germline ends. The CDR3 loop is CASGASTDTQYF. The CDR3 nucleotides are TGCGCCAGCGGTGCTAGCACAGATACGCAGTATTTT.

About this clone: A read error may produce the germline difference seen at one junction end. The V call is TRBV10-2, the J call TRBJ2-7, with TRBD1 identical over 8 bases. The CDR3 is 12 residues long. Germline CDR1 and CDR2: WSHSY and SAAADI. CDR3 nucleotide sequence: TGCGCCAGCAGTGAGTCGCAGGGGGCCAGGCACTTC. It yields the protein CASSESQGARHF.

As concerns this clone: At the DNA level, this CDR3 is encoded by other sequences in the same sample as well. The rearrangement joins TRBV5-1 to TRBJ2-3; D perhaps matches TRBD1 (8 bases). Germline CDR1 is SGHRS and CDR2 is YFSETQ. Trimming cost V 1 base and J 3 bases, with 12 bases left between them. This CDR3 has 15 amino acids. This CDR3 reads CASSLLQGGTDTQYF. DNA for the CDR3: TGCGCCAGCAGCTTGCTACAGGGGGGGACAGATACGCAGTATTTT.

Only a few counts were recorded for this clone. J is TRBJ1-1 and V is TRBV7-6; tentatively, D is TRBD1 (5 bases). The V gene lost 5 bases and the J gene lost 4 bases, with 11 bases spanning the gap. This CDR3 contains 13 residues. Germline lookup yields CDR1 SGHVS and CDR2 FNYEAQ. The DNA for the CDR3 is TGTGCCAGCAGCCAGGGCGGGAGCACTGAAGCTTTCTTT. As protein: CASSQGGSTEAFF.